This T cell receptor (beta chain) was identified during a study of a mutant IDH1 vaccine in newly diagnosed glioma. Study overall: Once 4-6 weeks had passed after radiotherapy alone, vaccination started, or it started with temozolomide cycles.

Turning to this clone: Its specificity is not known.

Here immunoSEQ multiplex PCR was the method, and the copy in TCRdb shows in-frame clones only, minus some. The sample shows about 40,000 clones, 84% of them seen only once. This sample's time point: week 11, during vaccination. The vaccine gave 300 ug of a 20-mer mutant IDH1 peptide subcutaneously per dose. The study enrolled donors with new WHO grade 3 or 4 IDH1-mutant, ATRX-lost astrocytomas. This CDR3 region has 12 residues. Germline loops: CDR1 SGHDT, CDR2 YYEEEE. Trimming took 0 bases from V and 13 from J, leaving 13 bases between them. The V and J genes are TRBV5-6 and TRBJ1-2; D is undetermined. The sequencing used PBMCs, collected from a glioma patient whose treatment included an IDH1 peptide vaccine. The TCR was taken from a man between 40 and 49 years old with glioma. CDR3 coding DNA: TGTGCCAGCAGCTTGGCCGTGGCAGAATTCACCTTC. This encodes CASSLAVAEFTF.